This TCR beta chain was recorded in a study of blood T cell repertoires in COVID-19. About the study: Spain, Italy and the United States supplied samples that represented acute and convalescent COVID-19. PBMCs, B-cell-depleted T cells, or T cells provided the cDNA or gDNA that made up the material.

Original handling: Amplification of reference gene primers provided the estimated nucleated cell counts. The data were produced by immunoSEQ multiplex PCR, yet TCRdb's version contains in-frame clones alone and is incomplete. The D gene and trimming were derived from the DNA, and the V and J assignments and clone size from that table. Here the sample spans 120,000 to 150,000 clones, about 90% being singletons. The germline CDR1 and CDR2 sequences are MNHEY and SVGAGI. Between the trimmed V and J ends, which lost 10 bases and 8 bases, there was a span of 23 bases. The CDR3 covers 15 residues. The sample was peripheral blood. The TCR originated in an elderly man with acute or convalescent COVID-19. The chain uses TRBV6-5 and TRBJ1-4, with D possibly matching TRBD1 (6 bases). The CDR3 here is CATAVRGVSYEKLFF. CDR3 bases: TGTGCCACCGCGGTCAGGGGAGTTAGCTACGAAAAACTGTTTTTT.